Below are 14 T cell receptor beta chains sequenced from a single sample in a study of molecular identifiers for immune sequencing clone quantification. Each CDR3 protein gets one entry after TCRdb re-called the PCR reads with MiXCR. The sample consists of around 460,000 distinct CDR3 sequences, 25% of them appearing once. What was sequenced was naive CD8+ T cells from blood, with Jurkat cell RNA spiked in. Regarding subset: FACS-sorted CD8+CD4-CCR7+CD45RA+ naive T cells. These TCRs come from a human donor in good health. Some libraries in this study had Jurkat cell RNA spiked in.

In its sample, this clonotype was seen a few times. This chain uses TRBV9 with TRBJ2-3; possibly TRBD1 or TRBD2 for D (5 bases each). CDR3 length: 19 amino acids. Germline assignment: CDR1 SGDLS and CDR2 YYNGEE. Trimming shortened V by 0 bases and J by 2 bases, and 22 bases separated the two germline ends. CDR3 sequence: CASSVATSEGPILTDTQYF. CDR3 nucleotides: TGTGCCAGCAGCGTAGCTACCTCTGAGGGACCGATTCTCACAGATACGCAGTATTTT.

This clonotype has more than one count but fewer than ten. V gene TRBV7-3 combines with J gene TRBJ2-1, with D perhaps TRBD2 (5 bases). V shed 2 bases and J shed 10 bases, with 15 bases lying between them. Germline CDR1 SGHTA, CDR2 FQGTGA. This CDR3 comprises 14 residues. The CDR3 DNA reads TGTGCCAGCAGCTTATACAGCGGCTCTGGGGAGCAGTTCTTC. This encodes CASSLYSGSGEQFF.

This chain connects TRBV27 to TRBJ1-1, with a weak D call TRBD1 (6 bases). The CDR3 is 16 residues long. CDR1 is MNHEY, CDR2 SMNVEV, per germline (reference sequence). Trimming removed 1 base from V and 4 bases from J, with 16 bases in between. DNA for the CDR3: TGTGCCAGCAGTTTATTGGCACCCACAGGGAGCACTGAAGCTTTCTTT. Translating it yields CASSLLAPTGSTEAFF.

The chain couples TRBV30 to TRBJ1-1, with D possibly being TRBD1 (5 bases). Between the trimmed V and J ends, which lost 4 bases and 5 bases, there was a span of 14 bases. CDR3 size: 13 residues. Germline CDR1 reads GTSNPN; CDR2 reads SVGIG (reference sequence). The CDR3 spells CAWTVEEGTEAFF. In DNA, the CDR3 is TGTGCCTGGACGGTGGAGGAGGGGACTGAAGCTTTCTTT.

This clonotype was observed once. It may be a read error: a sequence one base away is much more abundant. The CDR3 end shows no conserved phenylalanine or tryptophan, and so a read error is likely. The chain uses TRBV20-1 and TRBJ2-7; 7 bases match TRBD1. The CDR3 loop spans 13 amino acids. V lost 4 bases, J lost 2 bases, and 5 bases stayed unmatched. Per germline, CDR1 DFQATT and CDR2 SNEGSKA (reference sequence). Written as DNA, the CDR3 is TGCAGTGCTACCAGGACAGGCCCCTACGAGCAGTACTCC. Its protein is CSATRTGPYEQYS.

The J gene is TRBJ1-1, the V gene TRBV14, with D perhaps TRBD1 (6 bases). The V gene's germline CDR1 is SGHDN and CDR2 FVKESK. This CDR3 is 16 amino acids long. V was pared by 8 bases and J by 1 base, with 20 bases between. The CDR3 spells CASRRVGGIRNTEAFF. DNA for the CDR3: TGTGCCAGCCGTCGGGTAGGGGGGATTCGGAACACTGAAGCTTTCTTT.

The chain employs TRBV27 and TRBJ2-7; D may be TRBD2 (6 bases). The V gene's germline CDR1 is MNHEY and CDR2 SMNVEV (reference sequence). V was shortened by 5 bases and J by 5 bases, with 10 bases between the two germline ends. There are 12 residues in the CDR3. CDR3 nucleotide sequence: TGTGCCAGCAGTACTCGACTAGACGAGCAGTACTTC. It specifies CASSTRLDEQYF.

A note on this clonotype: A read error may be the cause here, since a much bigger clone is one base away. The chain is built from TRBV7-9 and TRBJ2-5; no firm D call. From germline, CDR1 is SEHNR and CDR2 FQNEAQ (reference sequence). This CDR3 comprises 13 residues. The DNA for the CDR3 is TGTGCCAGCAGCTTAGCTCTAGAAGAGACCCAGTGCTTC. Translated, it gives CASSLALEETQCF.

Notes on this clonotype: This may arise from a read error, as a much more abundant clone is one base away. The chain links TRBV29-1 to TRBJ1-2; TRBD1 might be the D (5 bases). The CDR3 loop spans 14 amino acids. Germline V gene lookup returns CDR1 SQVTM and CDR2 ANQGSEA. The CDR3 DNA reads TGCAGCGCTGAAACAGGAAACACTAACTATGGCTACACCTTC. This sequence encodes CSAETGNTNYGYTF. Drawing the rest from reference TRBV29-1 and TRBJ1-2, the complete variable domain is SAVISQKPSRDICQRGTSLTIQCQVDSQVTMMFWYRQQPGQSLTLIATANQGSEATYESGFVIDKFPISRPNLTFSTLTVSNMSPEDSSIYLCSAETGNTNYGYTFGSGTRLTVV.

As concerns this clonotype: A much larger clone lies one base from this, so it may be a read error. This chain joins TRBV7-9 and TRBJ1-1, with no clear D. Germline CDR1 reads SEHNR; CDR2 reads FQNEAQ (reference sequence). This CDR3 is built from 14 residues. The ends were cut back, 3 bases at V and 6 bases at J, with 14 bases in the middle. CDR3: CASSFPPQASEAFF. In DNA, the CDR3 is TGTGCCAGCAGCTTCCCGCCCCAGGCCTCTGAAGCTTTCTTT.

To note about this clonotype: Mismatch with germline at one junction end may stem from a read error. The chain has TRBV19 and TRBJ1-1; no reliable D call. CDR1 is LNHDA, CDR2 SQIVND, per germline (reference sequence). CDR3 size: 16 residues. CDR3 region: CASSIEVGGMNIEAFF. CDR3 DNA sequence: TGTGCCAGTAGTATAGAAGTAGGCGGTATGAACATTGAAGCTTTCTTT.

The chain links TRBV6-4 to TRBJ1-5, with a tentative D call TRBD1 (6 bases). CDR1 is MRHNA, CDR2 SNTAGT, per germline. V lost 10 bases and J 4 bases, leaving 17 bases between the germline ends. This CDR3 is built from 14 residues. In nucleotides, the CDR3 is TGTGCCAAACCGATGGGGGGCAGTAATCAGCCCCAGCATTTT. Protein product: CAKPMGGSNQPQHF.

The sample holds a few counts of this clonotype. The chain links TRBV7-9 to TRBJ2-7; 9 bases line up with TRBD2. Germline-derived CDR1 and CDR2 are SEHNR and FQNEAQ (reference sequence). The CDR3 consists of 17 residues. V was clipped by 1 base and J by 1 base; unmatched bases: 8. The CDR3: CASSLEGLAGPSYEQYF. The CDR3, as DNA: TGTGCCAGCAGCTTAGAGGGGCTAGCGGGACCATCCTACGAGCAGTACTTC. The whole variable domain, filled in from reference TRBV7-9 and TRBJ2-7, reads DTGVSQNPRHKITKRGQNVTFRCDPISEHNRLYWYRQTLGQGPEFLTYFQNEAQLEKSRLLSDRFSAERPKGSFSTLEIQRTEQGDSAMYLCASSLEGLAGPSYEQYFGPGTRLTVT.

In this sample, this clonotype turned up many times. The rearrangement joins TRBV7-9 to TRBJ1-1; TRBD1 agrees at 7 bases. The CDR3 consists of 13 residues. The ends lost 5 bases at V and 5 bases at J; junction bases unmatched: 5. Germline V gives CDR1 SEHNR, CDR2 FQNEAQ (reference sequence). In DNA, the CDR3 is TGTGCCAGCAGCACCGACAGGGTTACTGAAGCTTTCTTT. Encoded protein: CASSTDRVTEAFF.